The TCR beta chain under discussion was sequenced for a study of radiation and T cells in renal cell carcinoma. Data came from immunoSEQ multiplex PCR; TCRdb stores just in-frame clones and leaves some out. The table has around 46,000 clones, 65% to 90% seen once. Described time point: baseline pretreatment blood. Noted treatment: 15 Gy SBRT to primary tumor, nephrectomy 4 weeks later. This CDR3 has 13 amino acids. With 8 bases removed from V and 4 bases from J, the gap between germline ends came to 14 bases. Germline assignment: CDR1 MRHNA and CDR2 SNTAGT. The sequence was collected from a woman aged 70-85 years with renal cell carcinoma. J is TRBJ1-1 and V is TRBV6-4; D may be TRBD1 (6 bases). The sequencing used blood, collected from a patient whose treatment included radiotherapy and nephrectomy. This chain's CDR3 is CASPRGGSTEAFF. The CDR3 bases are TGTGCCAGCCCGAGGGGGGGGTCCACTGAAGCTTTCTTT.